The 6 T cell receptor beta chains below were found in one sample sequenced in a study of control samples from healthy donors and cancer patients. TCRdb's table, derived via immunoSEQ multiplex PCR, lists solely in-frame clones and lacks some. The profile shows fewer than 150,000 clones, around 93% of them singletons. Input material: blood. The receptor source for this set is a man aged 18-30 years in good health.

The V gene is TRBV18, the J gene TRBJ2-1; 8 bases line up with TRBD2. The CDR3 has 15 amino acids. Germline CDR1 and CDR2: KGHSH and LQKENI. V lost 1 base and J lost 8; bases outside the gene matches: 7. CDR3 bases: TGTGCCAGCTCACCACGGTTTGCGGGGGGTCATGAGCAGTTCTTC. It yields the protein CASSPRFAGGHEQFF.

The chain uses TRBV25-1 and TRBJ2-5; no firm D call. Germline CDR1 and CDR2: MGHDK and SYGVNS. V lost 1 base and J lost 5, with 8 bases in between. This CDR3 contains 13 residues. This CDR3 reads CASSELNSETQYF. In DNA, the CDR3 is TGTGCCAGCAGTGAATTGAACTCGGAGACCCAGTACTTC.

The chain uses TRBV11-2 and TRBJ2-5; TRBD2 aligns across 13 bases. In germline, CDR1 is SGHAT, CDR2 FQNNGV. The CDR3 is 15 residues long. J gave up 5 bases and V 6 bases, and 6 bases lay outside the gene matches. CDR3 residues: CASRETSGGVETQYF. CDR3 DNA sequence: TGTGCCAGCAGGGAAACTAGCGGGGGGGTCGAGACCCAGTACTTC.

J is TRBJ1-2 and V is TRBV10-3; tentatively, D is TRBD1 (5 bases). V gave up 2 bases and J gave up 4 bases, with 23 bases separating them. The CDR3 contains 18 residues. In germline, CDR1 is ENHRY, CDR2 SYGVKD. CDR3 DNA sequence: TGTGCCATCAGTGAGACAGCATTCAGGGAAGAAGGCGCCTATGGCTACACCTTC. It specifies CAISETAFREEGAYGYTF.

This chain joins TRBV6-1 and TRBJ2-3; TRBD2 matches 7 bases. J was trimmed by 2 bases and V by 4 bases; bases with no gene match: 9. This CDR3 has 16 residues. CDR1 is MNHNS, CDR2 SASEGT, per germline. CDR3 region: CASSAAPGGFTDTQYF. In nucleotides, the CDR3 is TGTGCCAGCAGTGCGGCTCCGGGGGGATTCACAGATACGCAGTATTTT.

The chain couples TRBV27 to TRBJ2-6; D is unclear. V was shortened by 6 bases and J by 2 bases, with 17 bases between the two germline ends. This CDR3 spans 17 amino acids. Germline loops: CDR1 MNHEY, CDR2 SMNVEV (reference sequence). In DNA form, the CDR3 reads TGTGCCAGCAGAACCAATCTACAGCAGGCTGGGGCCAACGTCCTGACTTTC. The encoded protein is CASRTNLQQAGANVLTF.